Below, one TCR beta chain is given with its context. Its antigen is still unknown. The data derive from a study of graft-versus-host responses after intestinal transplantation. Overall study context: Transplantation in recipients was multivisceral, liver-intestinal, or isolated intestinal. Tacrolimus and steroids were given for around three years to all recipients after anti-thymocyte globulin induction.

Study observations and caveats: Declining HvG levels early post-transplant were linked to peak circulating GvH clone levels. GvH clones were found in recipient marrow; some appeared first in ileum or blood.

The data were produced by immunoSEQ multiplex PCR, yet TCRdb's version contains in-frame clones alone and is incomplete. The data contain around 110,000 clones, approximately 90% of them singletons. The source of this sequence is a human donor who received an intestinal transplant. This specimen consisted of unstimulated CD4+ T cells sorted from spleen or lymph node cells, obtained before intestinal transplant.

In nucleotides, the CDR3 is TGTGCCAGCAGTTCGGGACAGATGAGCAATCAGCCCCAGCATTTT. It specifies CASSSGQMSNQPQHF. This chain connects TRBV6-1 to TRBJ1-5, with 7 bases matching TRBD1. V lost 5 bases to trimming and J lost 1 base; unmatched junction nucleotides: 5. The CDR3 has 15 amino acids. CDR1 is MNHNS and CDR2 is SASEGT in the germline V gene.